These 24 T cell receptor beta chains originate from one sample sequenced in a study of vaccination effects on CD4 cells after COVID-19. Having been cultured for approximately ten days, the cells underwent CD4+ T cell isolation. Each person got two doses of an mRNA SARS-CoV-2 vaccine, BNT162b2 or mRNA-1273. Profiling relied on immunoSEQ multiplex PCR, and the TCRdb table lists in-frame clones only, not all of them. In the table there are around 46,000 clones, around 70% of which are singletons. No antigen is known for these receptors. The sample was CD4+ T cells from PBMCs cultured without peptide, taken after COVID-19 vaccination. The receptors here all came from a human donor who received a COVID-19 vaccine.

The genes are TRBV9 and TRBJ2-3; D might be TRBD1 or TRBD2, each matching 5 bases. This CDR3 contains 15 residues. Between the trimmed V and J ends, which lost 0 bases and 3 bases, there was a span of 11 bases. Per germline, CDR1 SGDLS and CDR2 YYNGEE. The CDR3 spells CASSVAGPETDTQYF. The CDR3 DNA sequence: TGTGCCAGCAGCGTAGCGGGACCAGAAACAGATACGCAGTATTTT.

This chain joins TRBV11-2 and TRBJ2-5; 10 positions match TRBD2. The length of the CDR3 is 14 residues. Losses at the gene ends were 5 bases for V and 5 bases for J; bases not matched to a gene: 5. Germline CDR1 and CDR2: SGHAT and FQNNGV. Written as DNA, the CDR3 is TGTGCCAGCAGCCATAGCGGGAGGAAGGAGACCCAGTACTTC. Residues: CASSHSGRKETQYF.

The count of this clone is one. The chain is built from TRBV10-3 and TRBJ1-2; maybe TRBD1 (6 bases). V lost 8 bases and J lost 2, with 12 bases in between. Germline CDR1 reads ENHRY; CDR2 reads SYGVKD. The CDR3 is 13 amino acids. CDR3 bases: TGTGCCATCGGGGGACAAGAGAACTATGGCTACACCTTC. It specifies CAIGGQENYGYTF.

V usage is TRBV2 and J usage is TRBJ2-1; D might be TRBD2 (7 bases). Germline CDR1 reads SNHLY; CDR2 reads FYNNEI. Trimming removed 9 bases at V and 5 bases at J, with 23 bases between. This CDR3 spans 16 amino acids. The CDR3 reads CARKSTRGGAHNEQFF. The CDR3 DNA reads TGTGCCAGGAAATCGACCCGCGGGGGCGCCCACAATGAGCAGTTCTTC.

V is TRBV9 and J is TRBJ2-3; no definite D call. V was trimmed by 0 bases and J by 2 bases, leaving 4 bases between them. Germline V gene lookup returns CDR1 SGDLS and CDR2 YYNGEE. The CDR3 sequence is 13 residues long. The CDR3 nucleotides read TGTGCCAGCAGCGTAGTTCCCACAGATACGCAGTATTTT. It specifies CASSVVPTDTQYF.

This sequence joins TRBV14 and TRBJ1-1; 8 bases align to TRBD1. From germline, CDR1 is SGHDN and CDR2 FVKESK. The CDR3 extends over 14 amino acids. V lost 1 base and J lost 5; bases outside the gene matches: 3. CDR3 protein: CASSQGYRGTEAFF. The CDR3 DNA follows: TGTGCCAGCAGCCAAGGCTACAGGGGGACTGAAGCTTTCTTT.

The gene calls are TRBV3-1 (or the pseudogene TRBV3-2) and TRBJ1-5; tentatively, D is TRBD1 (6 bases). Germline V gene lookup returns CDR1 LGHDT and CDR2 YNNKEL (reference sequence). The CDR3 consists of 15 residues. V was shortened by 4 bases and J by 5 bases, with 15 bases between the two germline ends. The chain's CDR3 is CASSPRRQADQPQHF. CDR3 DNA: TGTGCCAGCAGCCCGCGGCGACAGGCCGATCAGCCCCAGCATTTT.

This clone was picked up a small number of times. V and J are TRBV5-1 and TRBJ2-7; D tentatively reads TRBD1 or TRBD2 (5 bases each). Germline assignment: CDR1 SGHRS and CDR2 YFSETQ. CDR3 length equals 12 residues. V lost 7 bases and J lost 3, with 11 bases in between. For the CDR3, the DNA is TGCGCCAGCGGGACGGATTTCTACGAGCAGTACTTC. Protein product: CASGTDFYEQYF.

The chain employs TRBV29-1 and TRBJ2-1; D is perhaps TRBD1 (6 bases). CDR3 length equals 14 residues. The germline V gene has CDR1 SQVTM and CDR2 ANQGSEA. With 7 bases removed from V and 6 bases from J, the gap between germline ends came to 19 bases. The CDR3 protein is CSESQGGLGNEQFF. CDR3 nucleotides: TGCAGCGAGTCACAGGGCGGGTTGGGCAATGAGCAGTTCTTC.

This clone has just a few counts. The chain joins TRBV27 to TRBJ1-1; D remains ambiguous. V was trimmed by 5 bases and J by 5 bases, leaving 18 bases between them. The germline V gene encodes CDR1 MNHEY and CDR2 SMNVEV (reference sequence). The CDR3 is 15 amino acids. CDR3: CASSLGTDYETEAFF. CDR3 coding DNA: TGTGCCAGCAGTCTGGGCACGGATTACGAAACTGAAGCTTTCTTT.

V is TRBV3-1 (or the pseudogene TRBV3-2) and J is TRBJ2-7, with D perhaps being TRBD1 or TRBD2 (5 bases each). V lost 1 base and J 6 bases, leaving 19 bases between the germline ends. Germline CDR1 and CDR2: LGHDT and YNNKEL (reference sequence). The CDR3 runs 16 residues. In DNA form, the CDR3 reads TGTGCCAGCAGCCAAGGAATAGAGGGGTACACGAGCGAGCAGTACTTC. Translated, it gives CASSQGIEGYTSEQYF.

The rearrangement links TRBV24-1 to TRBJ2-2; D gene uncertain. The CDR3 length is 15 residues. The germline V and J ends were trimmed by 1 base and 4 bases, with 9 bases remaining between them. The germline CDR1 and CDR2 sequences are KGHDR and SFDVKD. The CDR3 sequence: CATSDFWGSTGELFF. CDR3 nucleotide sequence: TGTGCCACCAGTGATTTTTGGGGAAGCACCGGGGAGCTGTTTTTT.

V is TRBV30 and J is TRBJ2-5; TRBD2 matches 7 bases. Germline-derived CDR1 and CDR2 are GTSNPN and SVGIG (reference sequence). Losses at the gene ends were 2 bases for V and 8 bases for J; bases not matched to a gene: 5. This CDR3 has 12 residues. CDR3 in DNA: TGTGCCTGGAGTCAAAGCGGGACTACCCAGTACTTC. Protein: CAWSQSGTTQYF.

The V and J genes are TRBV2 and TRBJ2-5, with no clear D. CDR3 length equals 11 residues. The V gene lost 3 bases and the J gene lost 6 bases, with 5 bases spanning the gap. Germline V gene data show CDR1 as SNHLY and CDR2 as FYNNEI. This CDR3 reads CASSDVQTQYF. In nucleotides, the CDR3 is TGTGCCAGCAGTGATGTACAGACCCAGTACTTC.

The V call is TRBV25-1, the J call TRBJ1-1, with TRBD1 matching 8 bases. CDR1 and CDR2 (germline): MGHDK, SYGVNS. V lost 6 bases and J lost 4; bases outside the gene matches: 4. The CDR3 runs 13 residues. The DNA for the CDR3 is TGTGCCAGCAGCCTAACAGGGGGCACTGAAGCTTTCTTT. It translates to CASSLTGGTEAFF.

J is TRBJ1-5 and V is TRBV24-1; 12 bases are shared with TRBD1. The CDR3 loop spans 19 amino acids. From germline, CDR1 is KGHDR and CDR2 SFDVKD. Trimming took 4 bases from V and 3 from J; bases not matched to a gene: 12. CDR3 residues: CATSEGGTGGLILNQPQHF. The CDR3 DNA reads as TGTGCCACCAGTGAGGGGGGGACAGGGGGCTTAATTCTCAATCAGCCCCAGCATTTT.

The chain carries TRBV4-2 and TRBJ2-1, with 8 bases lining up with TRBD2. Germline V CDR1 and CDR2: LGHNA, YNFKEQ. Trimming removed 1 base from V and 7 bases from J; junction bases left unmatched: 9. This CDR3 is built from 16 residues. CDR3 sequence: CASSQVTGLAKNEQFF. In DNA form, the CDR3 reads TGTGCCAGCAGCCAAGTAACCGGACTAGCAAAGAATGAGCAGTTCTTC.

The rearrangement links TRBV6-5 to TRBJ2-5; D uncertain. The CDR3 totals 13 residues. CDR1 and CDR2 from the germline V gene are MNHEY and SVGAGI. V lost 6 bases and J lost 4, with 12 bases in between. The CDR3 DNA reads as TGTGCCAGCAGGCCAGATATGCGAGAGACCCAGTACTTC. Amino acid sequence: CASRPDMRETQYF.

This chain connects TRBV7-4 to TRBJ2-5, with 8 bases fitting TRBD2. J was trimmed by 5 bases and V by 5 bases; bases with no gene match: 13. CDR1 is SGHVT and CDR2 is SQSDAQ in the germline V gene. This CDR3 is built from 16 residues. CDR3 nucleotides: TGTGCCAGCAGCCCTCTTCCCGGGGGGGTTGCCGAGACCCAGTACTTC. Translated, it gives CASSPLPGGVAETQYF.

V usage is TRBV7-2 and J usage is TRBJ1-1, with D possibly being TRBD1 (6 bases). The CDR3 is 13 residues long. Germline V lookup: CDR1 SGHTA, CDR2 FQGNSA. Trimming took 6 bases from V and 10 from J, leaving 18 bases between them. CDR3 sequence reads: CASRLVGQGIAFF. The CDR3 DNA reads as TGTGCCAGCAGACTAGTGGGGCAGGGGATAGCTTTCTTT.

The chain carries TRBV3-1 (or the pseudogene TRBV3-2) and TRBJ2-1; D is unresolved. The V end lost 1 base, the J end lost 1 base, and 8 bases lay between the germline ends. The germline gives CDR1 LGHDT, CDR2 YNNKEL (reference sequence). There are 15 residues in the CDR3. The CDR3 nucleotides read TGTGCCAGCAGCCAAGTTGTCGGTTCCTACAATGAGCAGTTCTTC. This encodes CASSQVVGSYNEQFF.

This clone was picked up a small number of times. CDR3 bases: TGCGCCAGCAGCTTGGCCCAGGGAGGCGACTATGGCTACACCTTC. Translated, it gives CASSLAQGGDYGYTF. The chain employs TRBV5-1 and TRBJ1-2; weak D call: TRBD1 (5 bases). The CDR3 contains 15 residues. Germline V lookup: CDR1 SGHRS, CDR2 YFSETQ. Deletions cut 0 bases from V and 3 bases from J, with 12 bases between.

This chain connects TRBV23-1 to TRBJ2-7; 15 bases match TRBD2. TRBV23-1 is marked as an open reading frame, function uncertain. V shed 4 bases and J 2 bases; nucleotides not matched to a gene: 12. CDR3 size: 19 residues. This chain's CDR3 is CASSPPGTSGGRGTYEQYF. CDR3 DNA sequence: TGCGCCAGCAGTCCACCCGGGACTAGCGGGGGGCGGGGGACCTACGAGCAGTACTTC.

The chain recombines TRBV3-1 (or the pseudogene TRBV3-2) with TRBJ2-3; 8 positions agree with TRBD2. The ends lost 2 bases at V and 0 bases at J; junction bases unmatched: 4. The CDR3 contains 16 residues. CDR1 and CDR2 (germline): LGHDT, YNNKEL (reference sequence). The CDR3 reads CASSQRPSGSTDTQYF. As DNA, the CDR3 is TGTGCCAGCAGCCAACGGCCTAGCGGGAGCACAGATACGCAGTATTTT.